The 24 T cell receptor beta chains below all came from one sample that was sequenced in a study of blood T cell repertoires in COVID-19. Sequenced by immunoSEQ multiplex PCR; TCRdb stores in-frame clones only, minus some. This repertoire shows 160,000 or so clones, 80% to 90% found once; its top ten account for over 3.5%. Material for sequencing was peripheral blood. Source of these receptors: a woman in her sixties who had recovered from COVID-19.

The rearrangement joins TRBV6-5 to TRBJ2-7; 7 bases match TRBD1. The CDR3 covers 15 residues. CDR1 is MNHEY, CDR2 SVGAGI, per germline. Losses at the gene ends were 5 bases for V and 0 bases for J; bases not matched to a gene: 7. The CDR3 bases are TGTGCCAGCAGTCAGCCGGGACAGATCTCCTACGAGCAGTACTTC. Its translation is CASSQPGQISYEQYF.

The J gene is TRBJ1-2, the V gene TRBV19; D uncertain. Trimming took off 4 bases at V and 3 bases at J, with 18 bases between the two ends. This CDR3 has 16 residues. CDR1 is LNHDA and CDR2 is SQIVND in the germline V gene (reference sequence). The CDR3 loop reads CASSTLLLPTDYGYTF. The CDR3 bases are TGTGCCAGTAGTACTCTCTTATTACCTACAGACTATGGCTACACCTTC.

The gene calls are TRBV2 and TRBJ1-5, with TRBD1 identical over 7 bases. Germline V gene lookup returns CDR1 SNHLY and CDR2 FYNNEI. CDR3 length: 15 amino acids. Losses at the gene ends were 5 bases for V and 5 bases for J; bases not matched to a gene: 9. The CDR3, as DNA: TGTGCCAGCAGTACCCGGGACAGCCTTGATCAGCCCCAGCATTTT. Its protein product is CASSTRDSLDQPQHF.

The chain couples TRBV10-3 to TRBJ1-4, with D perhaps matching TRBD1 (5 bases). Germline CDR1 ENHRY, CDR2 SYGVKD. Trimming stripped 0 bases from V and 7 bases from J, with 12 bases between. The CDR3 length is 15 residues. The DNA for the CDR3 is TGTGCCATCAGTGAGTCGCAGGGATGGGGTGAAAAACTGTTTTTT. It encodes CAISESQGWGEKLFF.

A remark on this clone: Other nucleotide sequences in the sample specify the same CDR3. The chain combines TRBV6-6 with TRBJ2-5, with unresolved D. This CDR3 region has 12 residues. Germline V lookup: CDR1 MNHNY, CDR2 SVGAGI (reference sequence). Trimming left V 7 bases short and J 1 base short, with 7 bases between. In DNA form, the CDR3 reads TGTGCCAGCACATGGAGCCAAGAGACCCAGTACTTC. Translating it yields CASTWSQETQYF.

The rearrangement links TRBV2 to TRBJ2-1, with unresolved D. In germline, CDR1 is SNHLY, CDR2 FYNNEI. Between the trimmed V and J ends, which lost 8 bases and 4 bases, there was a span of 9 bases. The CDR3 runs 12 residues. The CDR3 protein is CASGVSYNEQFF. CDR3 nucleotide sequence: TGTGCCAGCGGAGTAAGTTACAATGAGCAGTTCTTC.

The chain employs TRBV5-1 and TRBJ2-1; D is unclear. The CDR3 spans 15 residues. V dropped 0 bases and J dropped 10 bases, with 17 bases sitting between them. The germline gives CDR1 SGHRS, CDR2 YFSETQ. The CDR3 reads CASSLDTALSREQFF. Here the CDR3 DNA reads TGCGCCAGCAGCTTGGACACAGCCCTTAGTCGCGAGCAGTTCTTC.

Details on this clone: One junction end does not reproduce the germline sequence, and a read error may be involved. The V gene is TRBV6-5, the J gene TRBJ1-3; the D is unclear. Germline CDR1 reads MNHEY; CDR2 reads SVGAGI. The CDR3 has 12 amino acids. The CDR3 sequence: CASSHSGNTIYF. DNA for the CDR3: TGTGCCAGCAGTCACTCTGGAAACACCATATATTTT.

The V call is TRBV5-1, the J call TRBJ2-3; D remains ambiguous. V was cut by 0 bases and J by 1 base, with 6 bases left in between. This CDR3 has 14 amino acids. Germline V gene lookup returns CDR1 SGHRS and CDR2 YFSETQ. The CDR3 sequence: CASSLGVGTDTQYF. The CDR3 bases are TGCGCCAGCAGCTTGGGCGTTGGCACAGATACGCAGTATTTT.

The chain joins TRBV19 to TRBJ1-5; no definite D call. CDR3 size: 15 residues. V lost 7 bases and J lost 4, with 17 bases in between. Germline V gene sequence: CDR1 LNHDA, CDR2 SQIVND (reference sequence). CDR3 loop: CASTLSREGNQPQHF. In DNA form, the CDR3 reads TGTGCCAGTACCCTATCGAGGGAAGGGAATCAGCCCCAGCATTTT.

The chain employs TRBV3-1 (or the pseudogene TRBV3-2) and TRBJ1-6, with D hard to call. The germline V gene encodes CDR1 LGHDT and CDR2 YNNKEL (reference sequence). V lost 0 bases and J lost 0, with 12 bases in between. The CDR3 spans 18 residues. CDR3 loop: CASSQDAGPSSYNSPLHF. For the CDR3, the DNA is TGTGCCAGCAGCCAAGATGCGGGCCCGAGCTCCTATAATTCACCCCTCCACTTT.

CDR3 nucleotides: TGCAGTGCGAGTGGCAGGGGCGGGACCGGGGAGCTGTTTTTT. This codes for CSASGRGGTGELFF. V is TRBV20-1 and J is TRBJ2-2, with D perhaps matching TRBD1 (6 bases). The length of the CDR3 is 14 residues. V gave up 6 bases and J gave up 5 bases, with 16 bases separating them. Germline values: CDR1 DFQATT, CDR2 SNEGSKA (reference sequence).

The chain joins TRBV6-5 to TRBJ2-5, with a possible D match to TRBD2 (5 bases). Trimming removed 7 bases at V and 2 bases at J, with 11 bases between. This CDR3 spans 13 amino acids. Per germline, CDR1 MNHEY and CDR2 SVGAGI. CDR3 protein: CASISGPQETQYF. CDR3 nucleotides: TGTGCCAGCATAAGCGGCCCACAAGAGACCCAGTACTTC.

The chain recombines TRBV2 with TRBJ1-1; TRBD1 agrees at 9 bases. The CDR3 runs to 12 residues. Unmatched junction bases numbered 3, after V lost 5 bases and J lost 8 bases. Per the germline V gene, CDR1 is SNHLY and CDR2 is FYNNEI. CDR3 region: CASSRGQGEAFF. The CDR3 nucleotides read TGTGCCAGCAGTCGAGGACAGGGGGAAGCTTTCTTT.

Many counts were recorded for this clone. The gene calls are TRBV11-2 and TRBJ2-2; no definite D call. This CDR3 contains 12 residues. Deletions cut 5 bases from V and 5 bases from J, with 6 bases between. Per the germline V gene, CDR1 is SGHAT and CDR2 is FQNNGV. The CDR3 DNA sequence: TGTGCCAGCAGCGTCTTTACCGGGGAGCTGTTTTTT. It yields the protein CASSVFTGELFF.

The CDR3 coding sequence is TGTGCCAGCAGCTTGTTCGGGAGCTATGGCTACACCTTC. Protein product: CASSLFGSYGYTF. V is TRBV5-4 and J is TRBJ1-2; D gene uncertain. The CDR3 totals 13 residues. From germline, CDR1 is SGHNT and CDR2 YYREEE (reference sequence). Trimming removed 1 base from V and 4 bases from J, with 8 bases in between.

V usage is TRBV2 and J usage is TRBJ2-7; the D gene is possibly TRBD2 (7 bases). Trimming stripped 7 bases from V and 3 bases from J, with 16 bases between. The germline CDR1 and CDR2 sequences are SNHLY and FYNNEI. CDR3 length: 14 residues. CDR3 in DNA: TGTGCCAGCACTAAGGGGGACTATAACTACGAGCAGTACTTC. It is translated as CASTKGDYNYEQYF.

The chain joins TRBV18 to TRBJ2-5; 7 nucleotides match TRBD1. The CDR3 is made up of 14 amino acids. After removal of 6 bases from V and 5 bases from J, the junction contained 9 bases not matched to a gene. Germline lookup yields CDR1 KGHSH and CDR2 LQKENI. The chain's CDR3 is CASSLGTVQETQYF. In DNA, the CDR3 is TGTGCCAGCTCGCTCGGGACAGTTCAGGAGACCCAGTACTTC.

The DNA for the CDR3 is TGTGCCAGCAGCGTGAGGGATATGATGGAGTCCTACGAGCAGTACTTC. This codes for CASSVRDMMESYEQYF. The chain combines TRBV9 with TRBJ2-7; D is possibly TRBD2 (5 bases). Trimming removed 2 bases from V and 1 base from J, with 16 bases in between. The CDR3 has 16 residues. Per the germline V gene, CDR1 is SGDLS and CDR2 is YYNGEE.

This clone was seen more than once but under ten times. The chain employs TRBV28 and TRBJ1-1; TRBD1 aligns across 8 bases. The CDR3 contains 14 residues. Germline CDR1 reads MDHEN; CDR2 reads SYDVKM. V lost 5 bases to trimming and J lost 4 bases; unmatched junction nucleotides: 6. CDR3 loop: CASSPHRGGTEAFF. CDR3 DNA: TGTGCCAGCAGTCCACACAGGGGGGGCACTGAAGCTTTCTTT.

The gene calls are TRBV7-3 and TRBJ1-5; a weak D match, TRBD1 (5 bases). This CDR3 is 20 amino acids long. Trimming removed 2 bases from V and 2 bases from J, with 25 bases in between. CDR1 is SGHTA, CDR2 FQGTGA, per germline. The CDR3 sequence is CASSLAFVGQGVRGNQPQHF. The CDR3 coding sequence is TGTGCCAGCAGCTTAGCGTTCGTGGGTCAAGGGGTAAGGGGCAATCAGCCCCAGCATTTT.

This chain uses TRBV2 with TRBJ2-3; 9 positions agree with TRBD1. Germline assignment: CDR1 SNHLY and CDR2 FYNNEI. CDR3 length: 13 amino acids. V was pared by 8 bases and J by 4 bases, with 4 bases of the junction left unmatched. The CDR3 DNA follows: TGTGCCAGCCGGACAGGGGTGGCAGATACGCAGTATTTT. This gives the protein CASRTGVADTQYF.

The genes are TRBV3-1 (or the pseudogene TRBV3-2) and TRBJ2-3; 15 bases line up with TRBD2. Germline V gene lookup returns CDR1 LGHDT and CDR2 YNNKEL (reference sequence). The CDR3 covers 18 residues. Trimming removed 4 bases from V and 4 bases from J; junction bases left unmatched: 9. The CDR3 loop reads CASSLPGLAGGTADTQYF. CDR3 nucleotides: TGTGCCAGCAGCCTCCCGGGACTAGCGGGGGGTACGGCAGATACGCAGTATTTT.

The chain has TRBV27 and TRBJ2-4; 7 nucleotides align to TRBD1. V was clipped by 0 bases and J by 8 bases; unmatched bases: 13. The CDR3 is 17 amino acids. In germline, CDR1 is MNHEY, CDR2 SMNVEV (reference sequence). CDR3 DNA: TGTGCCAGCAGTTTATCTGGCAGGGGGTCGTCAGGGGACATTCAGTACTTC. Its translation: CASSLSGRGSSGDIQYF.